This TCR beta chain stems from a study of T cells after yellow fever vaccination. Study-level results: A limited proportion of clonotypes was detected within both the CD4 and CD8 compartments. Practically every clonotype that responded to the vaccine could not be detected in sorted memory subsets on day 0.

Trimming took off 4 bases at V and 2 bases at J, with 5 bases between the two ends. Germline assignment: CDR1 KGHSH and CDR2 LQKENI. The CDR3 totals 13 residues. It was through 5'RACE template switching that TCR cDNA was made, with a universal primer site and UMIs added. TCRdb re-called the 5' RACE reads through MiXCR, storing one row per CDR3 protein. This sample yields 20,000 to 25,000 distinct CDR3 sequences, of which approximately 3.5% are seen a single time; approximately 0.94% belongs to the top ten. This clonotype was seen many times. This chain uses TRBV18 with TRBJ2-2; D is ambiguous. The source material was PBMCs, either bulk or a sorted T-cell subset (CD4+, CD8+, memory, or dextramer-sorted; not recorded which), sampled about 49 days after the first yellow fever vaccination. The sequence was collected from a man between 18 and 35 years old who received the YFV17D yellow fever vaccine. CDR3 nucleotide sequence: TGTGCCAGCTCACAAGGAAACACCGGGGAGCTGTTTTTT. As protein: CASSQGNTGELFF.